This T cell receptor beta chain was captured in a study of blood T cells in healthy people across ages. V was clipped by 0 bases and J by 2 bases, with 9 bases between them. Germline CDR1 and CDR2: SGHRS and YFSETQ. The CDR3 extends over 15 amino acids. Isolation yielded PBMCs, at least 6.5 million per sample, in every case. A sample-barcoded 5' primer and a J-beta primer mix were used in a second PCR of roughly 7 to 12 cycles. TCRdb used MiXCR to reprocess the 5' RACE reads, holding one entry per CDR3 protein. Among 1.5 million to 2 million distinct CDR3 sequences listed, roughly 27% were seen once. The sample taken for sequencing was blood. The receptor was isolated from a woman in her thirties in good health. This chain joins TRBV5-1 and TRBJ1-5; D is possibly TRBD1 (5 bases). The CDR3 DNA sequence: TGCGCCAGCAGCTTGGCCCCGGGGGGCAATCAGCCCCAGCATTTT. Protein sequence: CASSLAPGGNQPQHF.